This T cell receptor (beta chain) was sequenced for a study of immune heterogeneity within non-small cell lung tumors. Overall study context: There was 1 tumor not otherwise specified, along with approximately 9 non-squamous carcinomas and several squamous cell carcinomas.

The V gene lost 4 bases and the J gene lost 3 bases, with 9 bases spanning the gap. Germline V lookup: CDR1 SEHNR, CDR2 FQNEAQ (reference sequence). The CDR3 is 13 residues long. Bulk tumor genomic DNA (600 ng per sample) served as template. Every primary tumor yielded several biopsies, spaced far apart, that were taken during surgery. Curative operations were performed on patients who had untreated, newly diagnosed non-small cell lung cancer. The donors had newly diagnosed non-small cell lung cancer and underwent surgery intended to cure it. There are a few counts of this clonotype. Its antigen is currently unknown. Overall study findings and caveats: A significant, moderate positive correlation (R around 0.35) linked local T-cell clonality and tumor mutational burden. There were identical dominant CDR3 beta clonotypes recurring across tumor sites within a patient, together with site-unique high-frequency clones.

Multiplex PCR amplified the TCR beta CDR3 region. Its first round ran for about 10 cycles with 32 V and 13 J primers. Using its own MiXCR run on the multiplex PCR reads, TCRdb lists one record per CDR3 protein. The table lists approximately 14,000 distinct CDR3 sequences, over 25% of them singletons. The V gene is TRBV7-9, the J gene TRBJ1-1, with D tentatively TRBD1 (6 bases). What was sequenced was lung tumor tissue. This clonotype was obtained from a man in his forties or fifties with non-small cell lung cancer. This chain's CDR3 is CASSSRGDTEAFF. The CDR3 DNA reads TGTGCCAGCAGCTCCAGGGGCGACACTGAAGCTTTCTTT.